The present entry profiles one T cell receptor (beta chain) with its context. What it binds is unknown. Points from the study as a whole: Tumor-infiltrating Treg TCR alpha and beta sequences overlapped most with tumor naive CD4+ T cells, then blood naive.

V lost 4 bases, J lost 7 bases, and 7 bases stayed unmatched. This CDR3 spans 14 amino acids. CDR1 and CDR2 (germline): SQVTM, ANQGSEA. CD4+CD45RO+CD25- cells were isolated as memory CD4+ T cells. Full-length variable regions came from constant-region reverse primers plus semi-nested Nested Universal Primer A PCR. Each CDR3 protein is one row after TCRdb ran MiXCR on the 5' RACE reads. The table shows roughly 45,000 distinct CDR3 sequences, with 25% to 35% occurring only once. The specimen was tumor-infiltrating memory CD4+ T cells sorted from the breast tumor. Subset given: memory CD4+ T cells, CD4+CD45RO+CD25-. The chain combines TRBV29-1 with TRBJ2-1; 10 positions match TRBD2. The source of this sequence is a female donor with breast cancer. CDR3 protein: CSVGGTSVMNEQFF. Here the CDR3 DNA reads TGCAGCGTTGGAGGGACTAGCGTGATGAATGAGCAGTTCTTC.